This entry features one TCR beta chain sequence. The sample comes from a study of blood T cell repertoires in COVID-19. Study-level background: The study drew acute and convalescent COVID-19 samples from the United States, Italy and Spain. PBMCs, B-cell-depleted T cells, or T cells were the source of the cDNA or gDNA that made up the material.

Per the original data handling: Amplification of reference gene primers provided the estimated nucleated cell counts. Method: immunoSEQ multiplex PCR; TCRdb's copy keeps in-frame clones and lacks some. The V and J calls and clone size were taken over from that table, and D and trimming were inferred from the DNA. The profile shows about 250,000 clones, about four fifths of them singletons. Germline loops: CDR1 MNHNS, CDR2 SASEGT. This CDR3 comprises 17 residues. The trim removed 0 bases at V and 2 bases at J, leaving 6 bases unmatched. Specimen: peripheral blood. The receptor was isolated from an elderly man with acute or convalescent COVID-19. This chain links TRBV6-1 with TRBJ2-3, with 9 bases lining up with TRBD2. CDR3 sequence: CASSEATSGGYTDTQYF. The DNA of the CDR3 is TGTGCCAGCAGTGAAGCGACGAGCGGGGGGTACACAGATACGCAGTATTTT.